This TCR beta chain was profiled in a study of T cell responses to AZD1222 COVID-19 vaccine. General observations from the study: It should be noted that donors were predominantly white British and more often female, and clonal diversity was possibly underestimated.

Trimming took 0 bases from V and 1 from J, leaving 10 bases between them. The germline CDR1 and CDR2 sequences are SGHNT and YYREEE (reference sequence). CDR3 length: 15 amino acids. With respect to this clone: Its antigen remains unknown.

Sequencing used immunoSEQ multiplex PCR; TCRdb keeps in-frame clones, though not all of them. The table includes 85,000 to 100,000 clones, around 90% detected once. This chain uses TRBV5-4 with TRBJ1-1; D not certain. The sequencing here drew on peripheral blood, taken on day 0 of AZD1222 vaccination. The receptor comes from an adult in good health. CDR3 nucleotide sequence: TGTGCCAGCAGCTTGGGATTACCAACGAACACTGAAGCTTTCTTT. Encoded protein: CASSLGLPTNTEAFF.